A selection of T cell receptor beta chains follows, all from one sample in a study of blood T cell repertoires in COVID-19. Profiled with immunoSEQ multiplex PCR; TCRdb holds only in-frame clones, not every one. The table records 30,000 to 40,000 clones, roughly 88% of them present only once. The sequenced sample consisted of peripheral blood. The receptors shown here come from a man at least 80 years old with acute or convalescent COVID-19. Each CDR3 is given with its conserved first and last residue. The D gene is left open where the match is weak. Size is stated for part of the rows, as once, few or many counts, or as a class when the clone is expanded.

J: TRBJ2-3; size: -; V: TRBV10-3; D: TRBD2; CDR3: CAISRLAGTDTQYF; DNA: TGTGCCATCAGCCGACTAGCGGGGACAGATACGCAGTATTTT
J: TRBJ2-3; size: -; V: TRBV12-3/TRBV12-4; D: -; CDR3: CASRSRDPDTQYF; DNA: TGTGCCAGCAGGTCCAGGGATCCAGATACGCAGTATTTT
J: TRBJ1-3; size: -; V: TRBV11-2; D: TRBD1; CDR3: CASSRDRGEGNTIYF; DNA: TGTGCCAGCAGCAGGGACAGGGGTGAAGGAAACACCATATATTTT
J: TRBJ2-5; size: once; V: TRBV3-1/TRBV3-2; D: TRBD1; CDR3: CASSFMTGGDETQYF; DNA: TGTGCCAGCAGCTTCATGACAGGGGGCGATGAGACCCAGTACTTC
J: TRBJ2-5; size: -; V: TRBV20-1; D: -; CDR3: CSASGQATLRYQETQYF; DNA: TGCAGTGCTAGTGGGCAGGCTACCCTTCGGTACCAAGAGACCCAGTACTTC
J: TRBJ1-5; size: -; V: TRBV2; D: TRBD1; CDR3: CASSSTGLSNQPQHF; DNA: TGTGCCAGCAGTTCGACAGGGCTGAGCAATCAGCCCCAGCATTTT
J: TRBJ1-1; size: -; V: TRBV11-2; D: -; CDR3: CASRRGQNTEAFF; DNA: TGTGCCAGCAGAAGGGGACAGAACACTGAAGCTTTCTTT
J: TRBJ1-6; size: -; V: TRBV11-2; D: TRBD1; CDR3: CASSVGQGAAYNSPLHF; DNA: TGTGCCAGCAGCGTAGGACAGGGGGCGGCCTATAATTCACCCCTCCACTTT
J: TRBJ2-7; size: -; V: TRBV29-1; D: -; CDR3: CSVEGGRAFGEQYF; DNA: TGCAGCGTTGAAGGCGGCAGGGCCTTCGGGGAGCAGTACTTC
J: TRBJ1-2; size: once; V: TRBV15; D: TRBD1; CDR3: CATSRDRAINYGYTF; DNA: TGTGCCACCTCTCGGGACAGGGCTATTAACTATGGCTACACCTTC
J: TRBJ1-1; size: -; V: TRBV5-1; D: -; CDR3: CASRGVYNTEAFF; DNA: TGCGCCAGCAGAGGGGTTTATAACACTGAAGCTTTCTTT
J: TRBJ1-5; size: -; V: TRBV12-3/TRBV12-4; D: TRBD1; CDR3: CAPDRANNQPQHF; DNA: TGTGCCCCGGACAGGGCTAACAATCAGCCCCAGCATTTT
J: TRBJ1-1; size: -; V: TRBV5-5; D: TRBD1; CDR3: CASSEQGAITEAFF; DNA: TGTGCCAGCAGCGAACAGGGGGCGATCACTGAAGCTTTCTTT
J: TRBJ1-2; size: -; V: TRBV3-1/TRBV3-2; D: -; CDR3: CASSRVNLDYGYTF; DNA: TGTGCCAGCAGCCGCGTGAATTTGGACTATGGCTACACCTTC
J: TRBJ1-6; size: -; V: TRBV5-8; D: -; CDR3: CASSRQLDSPLHF; DNA: TGTGCCAGCAGCCGACAGTTGGATTCACCCCTCCACTTT
J: TRBJ1-2; size: -; V: TRBV5-4; D: TRBD1; CDR3: CASSLRSGGNYGYTF; DNA: TGTGCCAGCAGCTTGCGATCAGGGGGCAACTATGGCTACACCTTC
J: TRBJ2-5; size: -; V: TRBV5-1; D: TRBD1; CDR3: CASSLDRGPTETQYF; DNA: TGCGCCAGCAGCTTGGACAGGGGCCCGACAGAGACCCAGTACTTC
J: TRBJ2-2; size: -; V: TRBV6-5; D: TRBD1; CDR3: CASTLGTGTTGELFF; DNA: TGTGCCAGCACCCTTGGGACAGGGACCACCGGGGAGCTGTTTTTT
J: TRBJ1-1; size: few; V: TRBV12-3/TRBV12-4; D: -; CDR3: CASRSVPNTEAFF; DNA: TGTGCCAGCAGGTCAGTACCGAACACTGAAGCTTTCTTT
J: TRBJ2-2; size: once; V: TRBV6-1; D: -; CDR3: CASSESPSPGELFF; DNA: TGTGCCAGCAGTGAAAGCCCCTCGCCCGGGGAGCTGTTTTTT
J: TRBJ2-7; size: -; V: TRBV29-1; D: TRBD1; CDR3: CSVEPLGQGAGEQYF; DNA: TGCAGCGTTGAACCCCTCGGACAGGGGGCGGGCGAGCAGTACTTC
J: TRBJ2-7; size: -; V: TRBV27; D: TRBD1; CDR3: CASRGTGLTGPSYEQYF; DNA: TGTGCCAGCAGGGGGACAGGGCTCACTGGACCATCCTACGAGCAGTACTTC
J: TRBJ1-2; size: -; V: TRBV25-1; D: TRBD1; CDR3: CASSPPGTGFDGYTF; DNA: TGTGCCAGCAGTCCGCCCGGGACAGGGTTCGATGGCTACACCTTC
J: TRBJ1-5; size: -; V: TRBV21-1; D: -; CDR3: CASPITPGVSNQPQHF; DNA: TGTGCCAGCCCAATAACCCCGGGGGTGAGCAATCAGCCCCAGCATTTT
J: TRBJ2-7; size: -; V: TRBV10-2; D: TRBD2; CDR3: CASSPWNPMTSQEQYF; DNA: TGCGCCAGCAGTCCTTGGAACCCGATGACTAGCCAAGAGCAGTACTTC
J: TRBJ1-1; size: -; V: TRBV10-3; D: TRBD1; CDR3: CASTGTGDMNTEAFF; DNA: TGTGCCAGCACCGGGACAGGAGACATGAACACTGAAGCTTTCTTT
J: TRBJ1-1; size: -; V: TRBV27; D: TRBD1; CDR3: CASSGQGAFLRAFF; DNA: TGTGCCAGCAGTGGACAGGGGGCTTTCTTGAGGGCTTTCTTT
J: TRBJ2-3; size: -; V: TRBV24-1; D: TRBD1; CDR3: CATSDFAGDRARGTDTQYF; DNA: TGTGCCACCAGTGATTTTGCTGGGGACAGGGCCCGGGGCACAGATACGCAGTATTTT
J: TRBJ2-5; size: -; V: TRBV5-1; D: -; CDR3: CASSFNPTGQETQYF; DNA: TGCGCCAGCAGCTTTAACCCGACAGGCCAAGAGACCCAGTACTTC
J: TRBJ1-1; size: -; V: TRBV6-5; D: TRBD1; CDR3: CATDRAGITEAFF; DNA: TGTGCCACCGACAGGGCGGGCATCACTGAAGCTTTCTTT